Listed below are T cell receptor beta chains from one sample, sequenced in a study of T cell changes during pregnancy in multiple sclerosis. The repertoire was sequenced with immunoSEQ multiplex PCR; TCRdb's copy has only in-frame clones and lacks some. Of about 22,000 clones in the sample, 90% to 95% were seen once. This material consisted of CD4+ T cells from peripheral blood mononuclear cells, taken after pregnancy. These receptors all stem from a female donor in good health, enrolled as a control in a pregnancy study. Both conserved end residues are part of each CDR3. The order of the fields is clone size, V gene, J gene, D gene, CDR3 protein, CDR3 DNA. A D gene is named only where the DNA matches it firmly. Size tells how often a clone was seen (once, few, many) or the class of an expanded clone, and some rows leave it out.

.	TRBV19	TRBJ1-3	TRBD1	CASSRERGTGKLSGNTIYF	TGTGCCAGTAGTAGGGAAAGAGGGACAGGGAAACTCTCTGGAAACACCATATATTTT
.	TRBV9	TRBJ2-1	TRBD2	CASSPRLAGRNEQFF	TGTGCCAGCAGCCCCCGTTTAGCGGGGCGGAATGAGCAGTTCTTC
.	TRBV29-1	TRBJ2-7	.	CSVVSHLSYEQYF	TGCAGCGTTGTCAGTCACCTCTCCTACGAGCAGTACTTC
few	TRBV25-1	TRBJ1-6	.	CASRGRRSPLHF	TGTGCCAGCAGGGGGAGGAGGTCACCCCTCCACTTT
.	TRBV7-2	TRBJ2-7	TRBD1	CASSLVGTDYEQYF	TGTGCCAGCAGCTTAGTCGGGACAGACTACGAGCAGTACTTC
.	TRBV19	TRBJ1-4	.	CAIYDRFNEKLFF	TGTGCCATCTATGACAGGTTTAATGAAAAACTGTTTTTT
.	TRBV27	TRBJ1-6	.	CASSLRGNLYGSPLHF	TGTGCCAGCAGTTTAAGGGGCAACCTCTATGGTTCACCCCTCCACTTT
.	TRBV5-8	TRBJ2-2	TRBD1	CASSSGTGVTGELFF	TGTGCCAGCAGCTCCGGGACAGGGGTCACCGGGGAGCTGTTTTTT
once	TRBV19	TRBJ1-5	TRBD1	CASSPWTGSNQPQHF	TGTGCCAGTAGTCCTTGGACAGGGTCCAATCAGCCCCAGCATTTT
.	TRBV15	TRBJ2-1	TRBD2	CATSASGFSYNEQFF	TGTGCCACCAGCGCTAGCGGATTCTCCTACAATGAGCAGTTCTTC
.	TRBV7-3	TRBJ2-5	.	CASSLTREETQYF	TGTGCCAGCAGCTTAACTCGGGAGGAGACCCAGTACTTC
.	TRBV7-2	TRBJ2-7	.	CASSVYRDTYEQYF	TGTGCCAGCAGCGTATACCGGGACACCTACGAGCAGTACTTC
.	TRBV7-8	TRBJ2-1	TRBD2	CASSGDIYGGDEQFF	TGTGCCAGCAGCGGCGATATTTACGGGGGGGATGAGCAGTTCTTC
.	TRBV6-6	TRBJ2-7	.	CASSYGQTSTYEQYF	TGTGCCAGCAGTTACGGTCAGACTTCCACCTACGAGCAGTACTTC
.	TRBV27	TRBJ1-5	.	CASSKGRGRQPQHF	TGTGCCAGCAGTAAAGGCAGGGGAAGGCAGCCCCAGCATTTT
.	TRBV7-2	TRBJ1-2	TRBD1	CASSSAGTGVYGYTF	TGTGCCAGCAGCTCCGCCGGGACAGGGGTCTATGGCTACACCTTC
.	TRBV4-1	TRBJ2-7	.	CASSQYGGQGYEQYF	TGCGCCAGCAGCCAGTATGGGGGACAAGGCTACGAGCAGTACTTC
.	TRBV7-2	TRBJ1-1	TRBD1	CASSNKDRGTEAFF	TGTGCCAGCAGCAATAAGGACAGGGGGACTGAAGCTTTCTTT
.	TRBV4-3	TRBJ1-2	TRBD1	CASSQGDRADYGYTF	TGCGCCAGCAGCCAAGGAGACAGGGCGGACTATGGCTACACCTTC
.	TRBV20-1	TRBJ1-2	.	CSGTAERSYTF	TGCAGTGGTACGGCCGAGCGCAGCTACACCTTC
.	TRBV27	TRBJ2-1	TRBD2	CASRGGSGTSGAPFF	TGTGCCAGCAGGGGGGGTTCCGGGACTAGCGGGGCCCCGTTCTTC
.	TRBV6-6	TRBJ2-5	.	CASSSYQETQYF	TGTGCCAGCAGTTCCTATCAAGAGACCCAGTACTTC
.	TRBV5-1	TRBJ2-2	.	CASSTSDTGELFF	TGCGCCAGCAGCACCTCAGACACCGGGGAGCTGTTTTTT